The sequence of this T cell receptor beta chain was determined in a study of blood T cell repertoires in COVID-19 (dated by TCRdb to the early 2020s). Regarding the study in general: Samples covering the acute and convalescent phases of COVID-19 were provided by collaborators in the United States, Italy and Spain. The prospective study material was composed of cDNA or gDNA derived from T cells, B-cell-depleted T cells, or PBMCs. Deeply sampled blood TCRbeta repertoires from subjects exposed to, actively infected with, or recovered from COVID-19 were included in the dataset. The repertoires were made available in a free public database intended to serve as a resource for research on the immune response to SARS-CoV-2. Samples were obtained from the ongoing ImmuneRACE study (first 160 participants) and from about 1,300 subjects provided by 6 global collaborators. Sample metadata almost always included a de-identified subject ID, COVID-19 status, age in years and sex. HLA class I and class II types, where available, came from metadata supplied by the sample provider rather than from assay-based typing.

TCRbeta CDR3 regions were amplified from genomic DNA by means of the immunoSEQ Assay, a bias-controlled multiplex PCR. On the study's bioinformatics: The number of nucleated cells in each sample was estimated by amplification of reference gene primers within the assay. Sequence reads were collapsed and filtered to measure the absolute abundance of every unique TCRbeta CDR3 rearrangement. Productive Simpson clonality was computed per sample as the square root of Simpson's diversity index over productive rearrangements. In its TCRdb copy, this immuneACCESS table keeps in-frame sequences only and misses some clones. Where compared with another copy, unresolved V genes explain less than half of these, and the others have no known cause. That table gives V, J and clone size, and the DNA gave D and trimming. A total of about 400,000 clones appear in this sample, 85% to 90% of them only once. The ten biggest clones cover more than 0.9% of the sample.

In the prospective study, participants were roughly 18 to 90 years old, resided in about two dozen geographic areas of the United States, and were enrolled through a virtual design. In the prospective study, participants were assigned to cohorts based on the clinical history participants reported in a screening survey and a study questionnaire. Each participant in the prospective study had whole blood, serum and a nasopharyngeal or oropharyngeal swab collected by mobile phlebotomists. Participants in the prospective study had the option to provide additional blood draws and questionnaires over an approximately 2-month period. Before DNA extraction, blood samples from the prospective study were shipped at room temperature or frozen. The germline V gene provides CDR1 SGHRS and CDR2 YFSETQ. Between the V and J ends, shortened by 1 base and 3 bases respectively, the junction contains 11 bases. The CDR3 sequence holds 14 residues, the cysteine and phenylalanine included. Only the CDR3 region is kept as DNA, spanning 42 bases read in frame from base 1.

Broad study findings and their caveats: The quantity of clinical and demographic metadata differed by source and by participant and was supplied without curation.

With regard to this clone: Its antigen specificity is not known. No much larger clone exists at a distance of one base, and base qualities are not known.

The sequence links TRBV5-1 to TRBJ2-7; the D gene is perhaps TRBD2, from 7 matching bases. The clonotype comes from a woman aged 30 to 39 with acute COVID-19. Sequences were obtained from PBMCs or T cells enriched from blood (not recorded which). Read as DNA, the sequence is TGCGCCAGCAGCTTGAGGGGAGGGGGCTACGAGCAGTACTTC. Translation gives CASSLRGGGYEQYF.